This record concerns one T cell receptor beta chain sequence. No cognate antigen has been identified for it. Nothing much larger sits one base from this clone, and base qualities are not available. Synthetic TCR analog templates were spiked into each PCR to estimate absolute template abundance from read counts. TCRbeta CDR3 regions were amplified from genomic DNA with bias-controlled V and J gene primers using the immunoSEQ assay. Sequencing of rearranged TCRbeta segments was performed at approximately 20X coverage. In the original analysis: Sequencing errors were corrected by clustering and CDR3s were annotated against IMGT to assign V, D and J genes. Out-of-frame and stop-codon sequences were excluded, and only productive TCRbeta rearrangements were used in downstream analyses. Clonality was calculated as one minus the Shannon entropy normalized by the log of the number of unique productive sequences. Fisher's exact test with Benjamini-Hochberg correction, using a cutoff of adjusted p below 0.01, was how clones that differed between time points or between blood and tumor were identified. The source is immuneACCESS, and TCRdb retained only in-frame sequences with V and J called. Part of the clones is not carried over; for the studies checked, unresolved V genes explain less than half of this, and the remainder is unexplained. V and J calls plus clone size are reproduced from that table; the DNA served to infer D and trimming. The sample data list approximately 20,000 clones, and roughly 89% of these were observed just once. Roughly 12% of the sample belongs to the ten largest clones.

In the paper's terms, the time point label means: peripheral blood 6 weeks after treatment start. A cohort of about 30 patients with locally advanced or metastatic urothelial carcinoma, treated at Memorial Sloan Kettering on a trial protocol, was included. Peripheral blood mononuclear cells were collected pretreatment and during treatment, at between 1 and 8 total time points per patient. The Qiagen DNeasy Blood extraction kit was used to purify genomic DNA from total PBMCs and from tumor samples. PBMCs were collected pretreatment and during treatment, and were isolated and stored as previously described. This sample was included in a study of PD-L1 blockade in urothelial cancer (dated by TCRdb to between 2016 and 2019). Background for the entire study: Therapy was started at some point between 2014 and 2016 for all patients, and atezolizumab 1,200 mg was administered intravenously every 3 weeks. Somatic, immune and clinical correlates of response to PD-L1 blockade with atezolizumab in urothelial cancer were the focus of an exploratory multi-omic analysis. An ECOG performance status of 0 or 1 was recorded for the patients, and 0 to 3 prior chemotherapy regimens had been received by the patients. Blood samples were analyzed 3 weeks after the start of treatment (second dose) and 6 weeks after the start of treatment. Pretreatment blood TCR-seq was available for 27 to 30 patients, at least one posttreatment blood collection was obtained for about 24 patients, and tumor TCR-seq was available for about 24 patients. Durable clinical benefit meant progression-free survival longer than 6 months, and TCR features were also tested against progression-free and overall survival. Several patients achieved durable clinical benefit and approximately 20 did not. Pretreatment tumor samples, along with matched peripheral blood serially collected before and after atezolizumab treatment, were subjected to TCR sequencing. In the same patients who had TCR sequencing, pretreatment tumors also underwent whole exome sequencing and RNA sequencing. About nine tenths of the roughly 29 patients were identified as males with urothelial cancer of bladder origin, and a prior smoking history was reported by 18 of 29 patients. A median of about 140,000 T cells and 80,000 to 95,000 unique TCRs was obtained from blood samples, and a median clonality of roughly 0.074 was observed. Study-level results and caveats: A pretreatment peripheral blood TCR clonality below the median was linked to improved progression-free and overall survival. Among patients with durable benefit, tumor-associated TCR clones showed greater expansion in peripheral blood 3 weeks after treatment started (n = 22, p = 0.022). Because the sample size was small (n ≈ 31) and many of the analyses were exploratory, the results are meant to be hypothesis-generating.

Per the germline V gene, LGHNA is the CDR1 and YSLEER is the CDR2. Trimming takes 0 bases from V and 0 bases from J, and the germline ends sit 9 bases apart. The CDR3 measures 15 amino acids from cysteine to phenylalanine. CDR3 DNA only is kept here, 45 bases in frame from base 1. The sequence joins TRBV4-3 to TRBJ2-7; D gene: possibly TRBD1, on 6 matching bases. This clonotype was obtained from a woman aged 55-70 years with urothelial cancer. The material sequenced was PBMCs, taken around atezolizumab (anti-PD-L1) treatment. The CDR3 reads as follows: CASSQEGRGSYEQYF. The nucleotide sequence is given as TGCGCCAGCAGCCAAGAAGGCAGGGGCTCCTACGAGCAGTACTTC.